Presented here are 21 T cell receptor beta chains from one specimen sequenced in a study of Graves' ophthalmopathy and Graves' hyperthyroidism. TCR beta CDR3 amplification used RNA transcripts. RT-PCR was first run with HTBI primers, then multiplex PCR in a second round. In TCRdb, the multiplex PCR reads were re-called with MiXCR into one record per CDR3 protein. The sample has a few hundred thousand distinct CDR3 sequences, 17% seen once; the top ten hold around an eighth. The sample consisted of peripheral blood. The receptors derive from an adult man with Graves' ophthalmopathy.

This clonotype was found many times. CDR3 nucleotide sequence: TGTGCCAGCAGTGAGGGACTAGCGGCAGATACGCAGTATTTT. Protein: CASSEGLAADTQYF. This chain uses TRBV2 with TRBJ2-3; 11 bases align to TRBD2. With 3 bases clipped from V and 4 bases from J, the junction kept 0 bases outside the gene matches. Germline lookup yields CDR1 SNHLY and CDR2 FYNNEI. The CDR3 sequence is 14 residues long.

This clonotype was seen at least ten times. The CDR3 spells CASSPNLLDPIYF. The CDR3 DNA reads TGTGCCAGCTCACCTAATCTCCTGGACCCCATATATTTT. The J gene is TRBJ1-3, the V gene TRBV18; D ambiguous. V dropped 3 bases and J dropped 11 bases, with 14 bases sitting between them. The CDR3 extends over 13 amino acids. CDR1 and CDR2 from the germline V gene are KGHSH and LQKENI. Combining the CDR3 with reference TRBV18 and TRBJ1-3 gives the whole variable domain NAGVMQNPRHLVRRRGQEARLRCSPMKGHSHVYWYRQLPEEGLKFMVYLQKENIIDESGMPKERFSAEFPKEGPSILRIQQVVRGDSAAYFCASSPNLLDPIYFGEGSWLTVV.

This clonotype was counted ten times or more. The chain has TRBV2 and TRBJ2-7; tentatively, D is TRBD2 (6 bases). The V end was cut by 7 bases, the J end by 3 bases, with 10 bases between. The CDR3 is 12 amino acids. CDR1 is SNHLY, CDR2 FYNNEI, per germline. In nucleotides, the CDR3 is TGTGCCAGCATGGGACTGCACTACGAGCAGTACTTC. Translation: CASMGLHYEQYF. Full variable domain (rest looked up from reference TRBV2 and TRBJ2-7): EPEVTQTPSHQVTQMGQEVILRCVPISNHLYFYWYRQILGQKVEFLVSFYNNEISEKSEIFDDQFSVERPDGSNFTLKIRSTKLEDSAMYFCASMGLHYEQYFGPGTRLTVT.

There are many counts of this clonotype. The J gene is TRBJ2-5, the V gene TRBV5-1; the match to TRBD1 covers 8 bases. Germline CDR1 SGHRS, CDR2 YFSETQ. J was trimmed by 3 bases and V by 4 bases; bases with no gene match: 5. The CDR3 has 14 residues. CDR3 protein: CASSTQTGEETQYF. The CDR3 DNA follows: TGCGCCAGCAGCACTCAGACAGGGGAAGAGACCCAGTACTTC.

The table lists this clonotype with many counts. V gene TRBV7-2 combines with J gene TRBJ1-1; tentative D call: TRBD1 (5 bases). CDR1 is SGHTA and CDR2 is FQGNSA in the germline V gene. The CDR3 is made up of 14 amino acids. V was pared by 2 bases and J by 1 base, with 8 bases between. The CDR3 bases are TGTGCCAGCAGCTTACGACAGAGGAACACTGAAGCTTTCTTT. Translated, it gives CASSLRQRNTEAFF.

This clonotype was recorded at least ten times. The V and J genes are TRBV5-1 and TRBJ1-1, with D possibly matching TRBD1 (6 bases). The V gene's germline CDR1 is SGHRS and CDR2 YFSETQ. Trimming removed 4 bases at V and 6 bases at J, with 16 bases between. The CDR3 length is 14 residues. CDR3 in amino acids: CASSPVTGIAEAFF. In DNA form, the CDR3 reads TGCGCCAGCAGCCCGGTTACAGGGATAGCTGAAGCTTTCTTT.

The V call is TRBV6-5, the J call TRBJ2-7, with TRBD2 matching 7 bases. Trimming cost V 2 bases and J 0 bases; bases outside gene matches: 1. The CDR3 sequence is 14 residues long. Germline CDR1 reads MNHEY; CDR2 reads SVGAGI. In DNA, the CDR3 is TGTGCCAGCAGTTACCAGCGGGACTCCTACGAGCAGTACTTC. This gives the protein CASSYQRDSYEQYF.

There are many counts of this clonotype. The chain has TRBV6-5 and TRBJ2-4, with 8 bases identical to TRBD1. Germline CDR1 and CDR2: MNHEY and SVGAGI. The CDR3 extends over 14 amino acids. V shed 4 bases, J shed 7 bases, and the junction held 6 bases outside the gene matches. Here the CDR3 reads CASSSGQGGNIQYF. DNA of the CDR3: TGTGCCAGCAGTTCAGGACAGGGCGGGAACATTCAGTACTTC.

This clonotype was seen many times. This sequence joins TRBV4-1 and TRBJ1-3; tentatively, D is TRBD1 (5 bases). Trimming shortened V by 3 bases and J by 2 bases, and 14 bases separated the two germline ends. The CDR3 covers 16 residues. Germline V gene sequence: CDR1 MGHRA, CDR2 YSYEKL. The CDR3 DNA reads as TGCGCCAGCAGCCAGCCGAGGATGGGGGCTGGAAACACCATATATTTT. The encoded protein is CASSQPRMGAGNTIYF.

This clonotype has ten or more counts. This chain links TRBV15 with TRBJ1-2; no firm D call. The CDR3 contains 16 residues. Germline CDR1 LNHNV, CDR2 YYDKDF (reference sequence). V was pared by 2 bases and J by 1 base, with 14 bases between. CDR3 DNA: TGTGCCACCAGCAGACTAAACCGCCGGGTTAACTATGGCTACACCTTC. This translates into CATSRLNRRVNYGYTF. Full variable domain (outside the CDR3, taken from reference TRBV15 and TRBJ1-2): DAMVIQNPRYQVTQFGKPVTLSCSQTLNHNVMYWYQQKSSQAPKLLFHYYDKDFNNEADTPDNFQSRRPNTSFCFLDIRSPGLGDTAMYLCATSRLNRRVNYGYTFGSGTRLTVV.

At least ten counts were recorded for this clonotype. The rearrangement links TRBV12-3 or TRBV12-4 to TRBJ1-1; TRBD1 aligns across 7 bases. The ends lost 1 base at V and 6 bases at J; junction bases unmatched: 8. The CDR3 has 15 amino acids. CDR3 DNA: TGTGCCAGCAGTTTAGAAGGGGCAGGGGGACCTGAAGCTTTCTTT. Translated: CASSLEGAGGPEAFF.

This clonotype showed up many times. This chain connects TRBV6-1 to TRBJ1-2; TRBD1 is a possible D gene (5 bases). CDR1 is MNHNS, CDR2 SASEGT, per germline. The V end lost 6 bases, the J end lost 3 bases, and 14 bases lay between the germline ends. There are 14 residues in the CDR3. Here the CDR3 DNA reads TGTGCCAGCAGGGACGACAGCATTTACTATGGCTACACCTTC. As protein: CASRDDSIYYGYTF.

Ten or more counts support this clonotype. The rearrangement uses TRBV14 and TRBJ2-7; D may be TRBD1 or TRBD2 (7 bases each). The CDR3 is 16 amino acids. V lost 4 bases to trimming and J lost 3 bases, with 19 bases between them. CDR1 is SGHDN, CDR2 FVKESK, per germline. CDR3 region: CASSPRGGGVVYEQYF. The CDR3 DNA is TGTGCCAGCAGCCCCAGGGGGGGGGGCGTTGTCTACGAGCAGTACTTC.

This clonotype was counted many times. V is TRBV7-2 and J is TRBJ1-5; 7 nucleotides line up with TRBD1. This CDR3 is built from 13 residues. The V segment lost 3 bases and the J segment 7 bases; nucleotides outside the gene matches: 3. Germline V gene sequence: CDR1 SGHTA, CDR2 FQGNSA. The CDR3 DNA follows: TGTGCCAGCAGCTTGGGACAGCGACAGCCCCAGCATTTT. Encoded protein: CASSLGQRQPQHF. Variable domain in full (rest from reference TRBV7-2 and TRBJ1-5): GAGVSQSPSNKVTEKGKDVELRCDPISGHTALYWYRQSLGQGLEFLIYFQGNSAPDKSGLPSDRFSAERTGGSVSTLTIQRTQQEDSAVYLCASSLGQRQPQHFGDGTRLSIL.

This clonotype has a count of ten or more. The chain combines TRBV30 with TRBJ1-2, with TRBD1 identical over 8 bases. The CDR3 runs 14 residues. Losses at the gene ends were 4 bases for V and 7 bases for J; bases not matched to a gene: 11. Germline V gene data show CDR1 as GTSNPN and CDR2 as SVGIG (reference sequence). CDR3 region: CAWKWGRGLVGYTF. The CDR3 DNA reads TGTGCCTGGAAGTGGGGCAGGGGGCTTGTTGGCTACACCTTC.

The V call is TRBV6-5, the J call TRBJ1-1; possibly TRBD1 for D (5 bases). Deletions cut 5 bases from V and 5 bases from J, with 21 bases between. This CDR3 contains 16 residues. CDR1 and CDR2 from the germline V gene are MNHEY and SVGAGI. Here the CDR3 DNA reads TGTGCCAGCAGTAACCGGGACCGTCGGCGAGGAACTGAAGCTTTCTTT. It encodes CASSNRDRRRGTEAFF.

This clonotype was seen at least ten times. The V gene is TRBV6-1, the J gene TRBJ2-2; D is undetermined. Between the trimmed V and J ends, which lost 5 bases and 6 bases, there was a span of 16 bases. This CDR3 has 15 residues. Per the germline V gene, CDR1 is MNHNS and CDR2 is SASEGT. CDR3 DNA: TGTGCCAGCAGTCCACGGCAGGTTGGCGCCGGGGAGCTGTTTTTT. Its protein is CASSPRQVGAGELFF.

The V and J genes are TRBV11-2 and TRBJ2-7; D perhaps matches TRBD1 (6 bases). Germline CDR1 SGHAT, CDR2 FQNNGV. The CDR3 has 16 residues. V shed 1 base and J shed 0 bases, with 13 bases lying between them. The CDR3 sequence is CASSLGPGTTSYEQYF. The CDR3 coding sequence is TGTGCCAGCAGCTTAGGACCCGGGACAACCTCCTACGAGCAGTACTTC.

The CDR3 spells CASSELQGNQPQHF. In nucleotides, the CDR3 is TGTGCCAGCAGTGAACTGCAGGGTAATCAGCCCCAGCATTTT. This chain connects TRBV6-1 to TRBJ1-5, with D possibly being TRBD1 (5 bases). The CDR3 is 14 amino acids. The germline gives CDR1 MNHNS, CDR2 SASEGT. The V and J ends lost 2 bases and 4 bases respectively, with 9 bases between them.

The chain recombines TRBV7-2 with TRBJ2-5; D is unclear. This CDR3 region has 12 residues. CDR1 is SGHTA and CDR2 is FQGNSA in the germline V gene. V was shortened by 5 bases and J by 3 bases, with 7 bases between the two germline ends. The CDR3 coding sequence is TGTGCCAGCAGCCGTAACGAAGAGACCCAGTACTTC. Translated: CASSRNEETQYF.

The table lists this clonotype with a few counts. V and J are TRBV12-3 or TRBV12-4 and TRBJ1-6; TRBD1 matches at 9 bases. This CDR3 has 14 amino acids. The trim removed 7 bases at V and 7 bases at J, leaving 5 bases unmatched. The CDR3 nucleotides are TGTGCCAGCACCATTGACAGGGGGAATTCACCCCTCCACTTT. Its translation: CASTIDRGNSPLHF.